Listed below are T cell receptor beta chains from one sample, sequenced in a study of CD8 T cells in ankylosing spondylitis. TCRdb reprocessed the 5' RACE reads with MiXCR, giving one entry per CDR3 protein. In the table there are roughly 90,000 distinct CDR3 sequences, 9% of which are singletons. The sequencing input was blood, either unsorted or a sorted T cell fraction (not recorded which). The receptors were gathered from a male donor with ankylosing spondylitis. Each CDR3 is given with its conserved first and last residue. The D gene is left open where the match is weak. A row's size may be missing; if present it is once, few, many or a size class.

d_call,clone_size,j_call,v_call,cdr3_aa,cdr3_nt
.,.,TRBJ2-1,TRBV27,CASSSVGTARNEQFF,TGTGCCAGCAGTTCGGTCGGGACTGCCCGCAATGAGCAGTTCTTC
TRBD2,few,TRBJ2-7,TRBV7-9,CASSPRLAEYEQYF,TGTGCCAGCAGCCCCCGACTAGCGGAATACGAGCAGTACTTC
TRBD2,many,TRBJ2-1,TRBV27,CASSFLLAGGRGEQFF,TGTGCCAGCAGTTTCCTACTAGCGGGAGGGCGGGGTGAGCAGTTCTTC
TRBD1,.,TRBJ2-7,TRBV10-3,CAIKREGGYYEQYF,TGTGCCATCAAGAGGGAAGGGGGCTACTACGAGCAGTACTTC
TRBD1,few,TRBJ1-1,TRBV5-1,CASSWTGGNTEAFF,TGCGCCAGCTCGTGGACAGGAGGTAACACTGAAGCTTTCTTT
.,.,TRBJ2-7,TRBV27,CATSYGYEQYF,TGTGCCACTTCGTACGGCTACGAGCAGTACTTC
TRBD2,.,TRBJ2-1,TRBV30,CAWSPAGEWNEQFF,TGTGCCTGGAGTCCAGCGGGAGAGTGGAATGAGCAGTTCTTC
TRBD1,few,TRBJ2-5,TRBV19,CASSIPRRATGSQETQYF,TGTGCCAGTAGTATTCCGCGGCGCGCGACAGGGAGCCAAGAGACCCAGTACTTC
.,many,TRBJ1-6,TRBV6-5,CASSYGQGVGSPLHF,TGTGCCAGCAGTTACGGACAAGGGGTGGGCTCACCCCTCCACTTT
TRBD2,many,TRBJ2-1,TRBV2,CASSVPRRSGAYNEQFF,TGTGCCAGCAGTGTGCCCCGCCGTAGCGGGGCCTACAATGAGCAGTTCTTC
.,.,TRBJ2-5,TRBV6-5,CASSPFGPGGAQYF,TGTGCCAGCAGTCCCTTCGGACCAGGGGGGGCCCAGTACTTC
.,many,TRBJ2-7,TRBV24-1,CATSVEGEQYF,TGTGCCACCAGTGTTGAGGGCGAGCAGTACTTC
TRBD1,.,TRBJ2-5,TRBV5-6,CASSFRDRGVGETQYF,TGTGCCAGCAGCTTCCGGGACAGGGGAGTAGGAGAGACCCAGTACTTC
.,once,TRBJ2-3,TRBV2,CATTTGQGGSDTQYF,TGTGCCACCACAACGGGACAAGGAGGGTCAGATACGCAGTATTTT
.,many,TRBJ1-2,TRBV27,CASRTGPYGYTF,TGTGCCAGCAGGACGGGCCCCTATGGCTACACCTTC
.,few,TRBJ1-5,TRBV3-1,CASSQDVAGQQPQHF,TGTGCCAGCAGCCAAGATGTGGCAGGGCAACAGCCCCAGCATTTT
TRBD1,.,TRBJ2-7,TRBV24-1,CATSAAGGDYEQYF,TGTGCCACCAGCGCTGCAGGGGGAGACTACGAGCAGTACTTC
.,few,TRBJ2-6,TRBV7-8,CASSLETASGANVLTF,TGTGCCAGCAGCTTAGAGACAGCCTCTGGGGCCAACGTCCTGACTTTC
.,many,TRBJ1-6,TRBV4-2,CASSQDWGTDNSPLHF,TGTGCCAGCAGCCAAGATTGGGGGACCGATAATTCACCCCTCCACTTT
.,.,TRBJ2-7,TRBV20-1,CSRGGVPFGPTTYEQYF,TGCAGTCGCGGTGGAGTACCGTTTGGGCCCACGACCTACGAGCAGTACTTC
TRBD2,.,TRBJ2-3,TRBV10-3,CAIRAAGADTQYF,TGTGCCATCAGAGCAGCGGGAGCAGATACGCAGTATTTT
.,.,TRBJ2-5,TRBV7-9,CASSPPDPVEYF,TGTGCCAGCAGCCCCCCCGACCCGGTAGAGTACTTC
TRBD2,.,TRBJ2-1,TRBV10-3,CAIRGTSESSYNEQFF,TGTGCCATCAGGGGGACTAGCGAGAGCTCCTACAATGAGCAGTTCTTC
.,many,TRBJ1-1,TRBV5-1,CASRLGREGTEAFF,TGCGCCAGCAGACTAGGGAGGGAGGGCACTGAAGCTTTCTTT
TRBD2,.,TRBJ2-1,TRBV11-2,CASSLDVGRAFGNEQFF,TGTGCCAGCAGCTTAGACGTCGGGAGGGCCTTTGGCAATGAGCAGTTCTTC
.,many,TRBJ1-6,TRBV20-1,CSARVLGESSYNSPLHF,TGCAGTGCTAGAGTTCTTGGCGAGAGCTCCTATAATTCACCCCTCCACTTT
.,.,TRBJ1-5,TRBV27,CASSPGGVTQPQHF,TGTGCCAGCAGTCCCGGTGGGGTAACGCAGCCCCAGCATTTT
TRBD1,many,TRBJ1-2,TRBV6-6,CASSQQGAGGYTF,TGTGCCAGCAGTCAACAGGGGGCGGGAGGCTACACCTTC
.,.,TRBJ2-5,TRBV10-2,CASRESYGGLQETQYF,TGCGCCAGCAGGGAGTCCTACGGGGGCCTCCAAGAGACCCAGTACTTC
.,many,TRBJ1-1,TRBV6-2/TRBV6-3,CASTSDSGPRPEAFF,TGTGCCAGCACCTCGGACTCAGGACCCCGGCCTGAAGCTTTCTTT
.,few,TRBJ2-3,TRBV12-3/TRBV12-4,CASSSGRGTDTQYF,TGTGCCAGCAGCTCCGGGAGAGGCACAGATACGCAGTATTTT
.,.,TRBJ2-7,TRBV7-9,CASSLGTLPYEQYF,TGTGCCAGCAGTCTAGGGACTCTCCCATACGAGCAGTACTTC
.,many,TRBJ1-1,TRBV7-9,CASSQRNTEAFF,TGTGCCAGCAGCCAAAGGAACACTGAAGCTTTCTTT
.,many,TRBJ2-1,TRBV12-3/TRBV12-4,CASSSHEQFF,TGTGCCAGCAGTTCACATGAGCAGTTCTTC
TRBD1,many,TRBJ2-1,TRBV5-6,CASSETGGSYNEQFF,TGTGCCAGCAGCGAAACAGGGGGCTCCTACAATGAGCAGTTCTTC
.,.,TRBJ1-1,TRBV7-8,CASSFTSGLNTEAFF,TGTGCCAGCAGCTTTACTTCGGGGTTGAACACTGAAGCTTTCTTT
.,.,TRBJ1-2,TRBV7-6,CASSPPGAYNGGYGYTF,TGTGCCAGCAGCCCCCCGGGAGCTTATAACGGGGGCTATGGCTACACCTTC
TRBD1,.,TRBJ2-7,TRBV29-1,CSVEPGQGSFGEQYF,TGCAGCGTAGAACCGGGACAGGGTTCTTTCGGCGAGCAGTACTTC
.,few,TRBJ2-7,TRBV20-1,CSARGETGTRPYEQYF,TGCAGTGCTAGGGGCGAGACCGGGACCCGGCCCTACGAGCAGTACTTC
.,.,TRBJ2-6,TRBV12-3/TRBV12-4,CASSSTDYGHSGANVLTF,TGTGCCAGCAGCTCCACGGACTATGGACACTCTGGGGCCAACGTCCTGACTTTC